This TCR beta chain was documented in a study of T cells after posttransplantation cyclophosphamide. This clone was observed many times. This CDR3 spans 18 amino acids. Germline assignment: CDR1 SGHKS and CDR2 YYEKEE (reference sequence). Trimming took 4 bases from V and 5 from J; bases not matched to a gene: 16. Sequencing used immunoSEQ multiplex PCR; TCRdb keeps in-frame clones, though not all of them. The sample yields 25,000 to 35,000 clones, without any singletons. The V and J genes are TRBV5-5 and TRBJ2-3; 10 bases map to TRBD2. The sequence derives from a woman in her twenties or thirties in good health and a related stem cell transplant donor. The sample comprised PBMCs. In nucleotides, the CDR3 is TGTGCCAGCAGCGGGGCGGAGCGGGGGGGCTTCTTAGGAGATACGCAGTATTTT. It translates to CASSGAERGGFLGDTQYF.